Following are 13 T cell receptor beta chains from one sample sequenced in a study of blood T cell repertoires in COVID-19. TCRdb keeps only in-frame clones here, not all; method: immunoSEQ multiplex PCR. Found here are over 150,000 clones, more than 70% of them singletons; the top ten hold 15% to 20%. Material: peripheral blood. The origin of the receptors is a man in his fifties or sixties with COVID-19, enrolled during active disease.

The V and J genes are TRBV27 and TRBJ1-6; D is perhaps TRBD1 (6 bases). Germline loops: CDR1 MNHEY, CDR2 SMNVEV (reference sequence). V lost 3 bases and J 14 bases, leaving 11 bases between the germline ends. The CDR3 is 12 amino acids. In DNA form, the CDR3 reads TGTGCCAGCAGTTTCGACAGGTCCTCCCTCCACTTT. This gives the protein CASSFDRSSLHF.

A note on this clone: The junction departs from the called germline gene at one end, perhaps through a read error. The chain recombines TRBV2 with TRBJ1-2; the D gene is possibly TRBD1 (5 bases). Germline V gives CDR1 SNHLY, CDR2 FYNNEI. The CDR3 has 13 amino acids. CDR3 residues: CASREEGFYGYTF. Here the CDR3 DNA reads TGTGCCAGCAGGGAAGAGGGGTTCTATGGCTACACCTTC.

The CDR3: CASSQSRDTEAFF. The CDR3 coding sequence is TGCGCCAGCAGCCAATCCCGGGACACTGAAGCTTTCTTT. The chain uses TRBV5-1 and TRBJ1-1; unclear D gene. The V gene lost 4 bases and the J gene lost 3 bases, with 10 bases spanning the gap. Germline CDR1 reads SGHRS; CDR2 reads YFSETQ. The CDR3 loop spans 13 amino acids.

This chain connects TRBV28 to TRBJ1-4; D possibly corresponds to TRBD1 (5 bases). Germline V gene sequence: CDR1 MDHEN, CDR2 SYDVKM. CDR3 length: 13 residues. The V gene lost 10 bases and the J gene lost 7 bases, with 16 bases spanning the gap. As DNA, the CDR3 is TGTGCCACCAGGCGGGACGGGCCTGAAAAACTGTTTTTT. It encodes CATRRDGPEKLFF.

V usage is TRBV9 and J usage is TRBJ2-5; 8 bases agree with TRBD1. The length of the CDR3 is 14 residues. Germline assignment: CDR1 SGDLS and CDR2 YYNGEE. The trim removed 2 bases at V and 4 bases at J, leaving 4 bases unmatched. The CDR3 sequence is CASSVTGGRETQYF. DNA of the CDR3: TGTGCCAGCAGCGTTACAGGGGGTCGAGAGACCCAGTACTTC.

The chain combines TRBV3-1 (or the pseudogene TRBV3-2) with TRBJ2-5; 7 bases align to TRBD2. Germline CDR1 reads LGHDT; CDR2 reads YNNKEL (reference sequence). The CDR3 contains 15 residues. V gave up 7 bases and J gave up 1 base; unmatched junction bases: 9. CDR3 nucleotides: TGTGCCAGCACGCGGGGGTTGGAGGTCCAAGAGACCCAGTACTTC. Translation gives CASTRGLEVQETQYF.

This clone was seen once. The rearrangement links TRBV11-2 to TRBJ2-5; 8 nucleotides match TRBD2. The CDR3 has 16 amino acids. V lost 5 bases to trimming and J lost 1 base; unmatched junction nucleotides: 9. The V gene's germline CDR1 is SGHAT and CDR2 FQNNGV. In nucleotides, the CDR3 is TGTGCCAGCAGCCGCTATGGCGGGGGGATCCAAGAGACCCAGTACTTC. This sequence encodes CASSRYGGGIQETQYF.

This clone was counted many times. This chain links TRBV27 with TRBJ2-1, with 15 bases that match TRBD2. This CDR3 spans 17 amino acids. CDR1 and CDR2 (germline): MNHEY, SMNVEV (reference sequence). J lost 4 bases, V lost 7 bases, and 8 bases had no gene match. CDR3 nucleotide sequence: TGTGCCAGCACCGGGACTAGCGGGGGGCCTGTTTACAATGAGCAGTTCTTC. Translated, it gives CASTGTSGGPVYNEQFF.

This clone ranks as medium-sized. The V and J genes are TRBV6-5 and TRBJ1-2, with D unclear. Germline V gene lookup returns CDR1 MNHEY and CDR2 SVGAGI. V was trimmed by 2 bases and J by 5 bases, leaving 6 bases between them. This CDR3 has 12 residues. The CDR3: CASSYNGYGYTF. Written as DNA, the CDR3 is TGTGCCAGCAGTTACAACGGTTATGGCTACACCTTC.

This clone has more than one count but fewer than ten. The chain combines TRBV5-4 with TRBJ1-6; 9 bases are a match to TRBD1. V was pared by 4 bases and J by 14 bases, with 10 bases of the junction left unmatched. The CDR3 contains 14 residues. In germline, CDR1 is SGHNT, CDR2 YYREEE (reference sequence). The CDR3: CASSESGTGITLHF. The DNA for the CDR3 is TGTGCCAGCAGCGAATCCGGGACAGGGATCACCCTCCACTTT.

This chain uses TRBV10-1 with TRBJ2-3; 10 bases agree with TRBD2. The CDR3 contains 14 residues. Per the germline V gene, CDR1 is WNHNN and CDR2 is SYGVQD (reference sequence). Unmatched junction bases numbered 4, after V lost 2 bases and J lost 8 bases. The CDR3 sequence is CASSERASGSTQYF. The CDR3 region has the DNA TGCGCCAGCAGTGAGCGCGCTAGCGGGAGTACGCAGTATTTT.

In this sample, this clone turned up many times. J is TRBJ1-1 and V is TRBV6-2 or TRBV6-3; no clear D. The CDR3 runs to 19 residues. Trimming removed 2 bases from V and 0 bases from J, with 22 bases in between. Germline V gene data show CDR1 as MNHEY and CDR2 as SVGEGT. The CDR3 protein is CASSYRLRSLDQMNTEAFF. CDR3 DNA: TGTGCCAGCAGTTACCGCCTCCGCAGTCTCGATCAGATGAACACTGAAGCTTTCTTT.

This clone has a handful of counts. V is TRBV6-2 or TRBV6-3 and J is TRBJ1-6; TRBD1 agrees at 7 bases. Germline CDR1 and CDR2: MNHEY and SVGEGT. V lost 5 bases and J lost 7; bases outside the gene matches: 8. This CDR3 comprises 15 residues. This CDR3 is CASSSPTGKNSPLHF. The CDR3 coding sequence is TGTGCCAGCAGTAGCCCGACAGGGAAGAATTCACCCCTCCACTTT.